A single sample is the source of the 22 T cell receptor beta chains below, sequenced in a study of spatial heterogeneity in lung cancer. Findings and caveats of the study: Counts of expanded alpha and beta TCRs within tumors tracked the tumor nonsynonymous mutation count.

Antigens for these TCRs are unknown. MiXCR, applied by TCRdb to the 5' RACE reads, yields one record per CDR3 protein. The sample includes about 17,000 distinct CDR3 sequences, approximately 6.3% of them seen just once. This sample's time point: sample taken at primary tumor resection. Sequenced here: lung tumor tissue, sampled at surgery. The receptors were gathered from a male donor with early-stage non-small cell lung cancer.

This clonotype occurred many times. This chain links TRBV19 with TRBJ2-1, with TRBD2 matching over 13 bases. The CDR3 is made up of 18 amino acids. CDR1 is LNHDA and CDR2 is SQIVND in the germline V gene (reference sequence). V was clipped by 4 bases and J by 8 bases; unmatched bases: 14. The CDR3 reads CASSRTSGRGLGADEQFF. Written as DNA, the CDR3 is TGTGCCAGTAGTAGGACTAGCGGGAGAGGTCTAGGTGCCGATGAGCAGTTCTTC.

This clonotype was seen at least ten times. V gene TRBV7-2 combines with J gene TRBJ1-1; no clear D gene. The germline gives CDR1 SGHTA, CDR2 FQGNSA. The CDR3 covers 15 residues. The V gene lost 0 bases and the J gene lost 5 bases, with 13 bases spanning the gap. For the CDR3, the DNA is TGTGCCAGCAGCTTAGCGCTCGGGGTAAGGACTGAAGCTTTCTTT. This gives the protein CASSLALGVRTEAFF.

This clonotype was picked up many times. The chain employs TRBV7-9 and TRBJ2-3; TRBD1 is a possible D gene (5 bases). V lost 0 bases, J lost 4 bases, and 11 bases lay in between. The CDR3 runs 15 residues. CDR1 is SEHNR and CDR2 is FQNEAQ in the germline V gene (reference sequence). The CDR3 protein is CASSLAGQGPDTQYF. DNA of the CDR3: TGTGCCAGCAGCTTAGCGGGGCAGGGCCCAGATACGCAGTATTTT.

This clonotype was picked up many times. The V gene is TRBV29-1, the J gene TRBJ2-3; TRBD2 matches 10 bases. J gave up 2 bases and V 8 bases, and 7 bases lay outside the gene matches. Germline loops: CDR1 SQVTM, CDR2 ANQGSEA. The CDR3 consists of 14 residues. CDR3 sequence (DNA): TGCAGCTCAGATAGCGGGAGGACCACAGATACGCAGTATTTT. Protein product: CSSDSGRTTDTQYF.

This clonotype has only a few counts. The chain couples TRBV6-1 to TRBJ2-7, with D unclear. From germline, CDR1 is MNHNS and CDR2 SASEGT. This CDR3 is 14 amino acids long. V shed 3 bases and J shed 1 base, with 10 bases lying between them. CDR3 protein: CASSEDVRSYEQYF. The DNA for the CDR3 is TGTGCCAGCAGTGAGGACGTCCGTTCCTACGAGCAGTACTTC.

This clonotype is medium-sized within its sample. This chain joins TRBV5-5 and TRBJ2-6; D ambiguous. The CDR3 is 18 amino acids. Deletions cut 4 bases from V and 4 bases from J, with 21 bases between. Germline CDR1 reads SGHKS; CDR2 reads YYEKEE (reference sequence). The CDR3 region is CASSTAGAATGGANVLTF. In DNA, the CDR3 is TGTGCCAGCAGCACAGCAGGAGCCGCAACCGGAGGGGCCAACGTCCTGACTTTC. The full variable domain, in which reference TRBV5-5 and TRBJ2-6 provide the parts outside the CDR3, is DAGVTQSPTHLIKTRGQQVTLRCSPISGHKSVSWYQQVLGQGPQFIFQYYEKEERGRGNFPDRFSARQFPNYSSELNVNALLLGDSALYLCASSTAGAATGGANVLTFGAGSRLTVL.

This clonotype occurred many times. The chain combines TRBV5-5 with TRBJ2-7, with D hard to call. CDR1 is SGHKS and CDR2 is YYEKEE in the germline V gene (reference sequence). The CDR3 length is 16 residues. Trimming shortened V by 0 bases and J by 0 bases, and 13 bases separated the two germline ends. Here the CDR3 reads CASSLAAQAFSYEQYF. CDR3 DNA: TGTGCCAGCAGCTTGGCGGCACAAGCCTTCTCCTACGAGCAGTACTTC.

This clonotype qualifies as medium-sized. V is TRBV20-1 and J is TRBJ2-5, with D uncertain. The length of the CDR3 is 15 residues. The V end lost 0 bases, the J end lost 1 base, and 12 bases lay between the germline ends. Germline lookup yields CDR1 DFQATT and CDR2 SNEGSKA (reference sequence). The CDR3 DNA reads as TGCAGTGCTAGAGAAGGTCGTAGCTTCCAAGAGACCCAGTACTTC. It is translated as CSAREGRSFQETQYF.

Sample share makes this clonotype medium-sized. This chain joins TRBV7-2 and TRBJ2-5, with 7 bases fitting TRBD2. V shed 6 bases, J shed 11 bases, and the junction held 6 bases outside the gene matches. The CDR3 is 11 residues long. Germline CDR1 and CDR2: SGHTA and FQGNSA. CDR3 protein: CASRVAGVQYF. The CDR3 DNA reads as TGTGCCAGCAGGGTCGCGGGGGTACAGTACTTC.

In this sample, this clonotype turned up many times. This sequence joins TRBV28 and TRBJ2-3, with TRBD2 matching over 13 bases. The V segment lost 8 bases and the J segment 2 bases; nucleotides outside the gene matches: 1. CDR1 MDHEN and CDR2 SYDVKM come from the germline V gene. CDR3 length: 14 residues. CDR3 in DNA: TGTGCCAGCGGACTAGCGGGGGCCACAGATACGCAGTATTTT. Encoded protein: CASGLAGATDTQYF.

This clonotype was counted many times. The chain's CDR3 is CASSPTVRSSYNSPLHF. CDR3 DNA sequence: TGTGCCAGCAGCCCGACAGTTAGGAGCTCCTATAATTCACCCCTCCACTTT. The chain employs TRBV6-5 and TRBJ1-6; D is possibly TRBD1 (5 bases). Germline-derived CDR1 and CDR2 are MNHEY and SVGAGI. V was pared by 6 bases and J by 0 bases, with 15 bases between. The CDR3 covers 17 residues.

This clonotype showed up many times. V is TRBV5-1 and J is TRBJ1-1; no firm D call. V lost 1 base, J lost 2 bases, and 9 bases lay in between. CDR3 size: 14 residues. Germline-derived CDR1 and CDR2 are SGHRS and YFSETQ. The CDR3 loop reads CASSLNLRNTEAFF. The DNA of the CDR3 is TGCGCCAGCAGCTTGAATCTGAGAAACACTGAAGCTTTCTTT.

This clonotype was seen ten or more times. The chain uses TRBV29-1 and TRBJ2-1; the D gene is possibly TRBD2 (6 bases). The CDR3 is 16 amino acids. Germline V lookup: CDR1 SQVTM, CDR2 ANQGSEA. Between the trimmed V and J ends, which lost 1 base and 0 bases, there was a span of 13 bases. The CDR3 sequence is CSVEGEDGGSYNEQFF. The CDR3 DNA reads as TGCAGCGTTGAAGGCGAGGACGGGGGCTCCTACAATGAGCAGTTCTTC.

By its share, this clonotype is medium-sized. The V and J genes are TRBV7-2 and TRBJ2-1, with D maybe TRBD2 (6 bases). CDR3 length equals 15 residues. V lost 1 base to trimming and J lost 8 bases, with 15 bases between them. Germline CDR1 is SGHTA and CDR2 is FQGNSA. The CDR3 DNA reads TGTGCCAGCAGCTTAGTAGGGACTCTGAGGGATGAGCAGTTCTTC. It yields the protein CASSLVGTLRDEQFF. The full variable domain, its missing parts supplied by reference TRBV7-2 and TRBJ2-1, is GAGVSQSPSNKVTEKGKDVELRCDPISGHTALYWYRQSLGQGLEFLIYFQGNSAPDKSGLPSDRFSAERTGGSVSTLTIQRTQQEDSAVYLCASSLVGTLRDEQFFGPGTRLTVL.

Judged by abundance, this clonotype is medium-sized. Here the CDR3 DNA reads TGTGCCAGTAGTCTGGGCGGGACTACGCGTGCGGAGACCCAGTACTTC. Its translation is CASSLGGTTRAETQYF. V is TRBV19 and J is TRBJ2-5, with 7 bases identical to TRBD2. The CDR3 consists of 16 residues. The J segment lost 5 bases and the V segment lost 5 bases, leaving 14 bases of the junction unmatched. From germline, CDR1 is LNHDA and CDR2 SQIVND (reference sequence). Combining the CDR3 with reference TRBV19 and TRBJ2-5 gives the whole variable domain DGGITQSPKYLFRKEGQNVTLSCEQNLNHDAMYWYRQDPGQGLRLIYYSQIVNDFQKGDIAEGYSVSREKKESFPLTVTSAQKNPTAFYLCASSLGGTTRAETQYFGPGTRLLVL.

This clonotype has at least ten counts. The V gene is TRBV25-1, the J gene TRBJ1-6; TRBD1 matches at 7 bases. Germline lookup yields CDR1 MGHDK and CDR2 SYGVNS. Trimming at V came to 6 bases and at J to 12 bases, leaving 5 bases not matched to a gene. The CDR3 covers 12 residues. CDR3 region: CASRGDREPLHF. CDR3 DNA: TGTGCCAGCAGGGGGGACAGAGAACCCCTCCACTTT. Using reference TRBV25-1 and TRBJ1-6 for the parts outside the CDR3, the full variable domain is EADIYQTPRYLVIGTGKKITLECSQTMGHDKMYWYQQDPGMELHLIHYSYGVNSTEKGDLSSESTVSRIRTEHFPLTLESARPSHTSQYLCASRGDREPLHFGNGTRLTVT.

This clonotype was counted ten times or more. This chain connects TRBV7-6 to TRBJ2-1, with no clear D. With 3 bases removed from V and 8 bases from J, the gap between germline ends came to 5 bases. In germline, CDR1 is SGHVS, CDR2 FNYEAQ. The CDR3 extends over 11 amino acids. CDR3 loop: CASSLDYEQFF. CDR3 sequence (DNA): TGTGCCAGCAGCTTGGATTATGAGCAGTTCTTC.

This clonotype was seen many times. The V call is TRBV19, the J call TRBJ2-2; 7 bases map to TRBD1. The CDR3 is made up of 14 amino acids. Germline trimming cut 3 bases from V and 7 bases from J; bases unmatched to any gene: 5. The V gene's germline CDR1 is LNHDA and CDR2 SQIVND (reference sequence). CDR3 sequence: CASSILGGSGELFF. As DNA, the CDR3 is TGTGCCAGTAGTATCCTAGGGGGCAGCGGGGAGCTGTTTTTT.

This chain joins TRBV6-5 and TRBJ1-6, with TRBD1 matching 9 bases. The germline V gene has CDR1 MNHEY and CDR2 SVGAGI. The CDR3 totals 14 residues. J lost 4 bases, V lost 5 bases, and 0 bases had no gene match. In DNA, the CDR3 is TGTGCCAGCAGTGGGACAGGGTATAATTCACCCCTCCACTTT. It translates to CASSGTGYNSPLHF.

In the case of this clonotype: A read error may be the cause here, since a much bigger clone is one base away. The chain combines TRBV20-1 with TRBJ2-7; TRBD1 aligns across 8 bases. The CDR3 runs 13 residues. Germline CDR1 reads DFQATT; CDR2 reads SNEGSKA (reference sequence). CDR3 sequence (DNA): TGCAGTGCTAGCGGACAGGGTTACTACGAGCGGTACTTC. Its translation is CSASGQGYYERYF.

The V and J genes are TRBV12-3 or TRBV12-4 and TRBJ2-1; 8 bases match TRBD2. The CDR3 is made up of 15 amino acids. The J segment lost 5 bases and the V segment lost 3 bases, leaving 6 bases of the junction unmatched. The CDR3 reads CASSFSRAGDNEQFF. The DNA of the CDR3 is TGTGCCAGCAGTTTCAGTAGAGCGGGGGACAATGAGCAGTTCTTC.

This clonotype was seen at least ten times. The chain recombines TRBV18 with TRBJ2-1; D possibly corresponds to TRBD2 (5 bases). The CDR3 has 13 residues. The germline V gene encodes CDR1 KGHSH and CDR2 LQKENI. V lost 1 base and J lost 7, with 8 bases in between. The CDR3 protein is CASSPLRENEQFF. The DNA of the CDR3 is TGTGCCAGCTCACCACTACGGGAAAATGAGCAGTTCTTC.